The 11 T cell receptor beta chains listed next were all sequenced from one sample in a study of CD8 T cells in ankylosing spondylitis. Each CDR3 protein gets one entry after TCRdb re-called the 5' RACE reads with MiXCR. This table has approximately 110,000 distinct CDR3 sequences, about 24% appearing once. Sequenced material: synovial fluid, either unsorted or a sorted T cell fraction (not recorded which). Receptors were obtained from a male donor with ankylosing spondylitis.

This clonotype was detected only a few times. The V and J genes are TRBV15 and TRBJ2-1; 10 positions match TRBD2. The J segment lost 10 bases and the V segment lost 0 bases, leaving 9 bases of the junction unmatched. Per germline, CDR1 LNHNV and CDR2 YYDKDF (reference sequence). The CDR3 spans 16 residues. CDR3 residues: CATSRDLASGGREQFF. The CDR3 DNA follows: TGTGCCACCAGCAGAGATCTCGCTAGCGGGGGTAGGGAGCAGTTCTTC. Full variable domain (outside the CDR3, taken from reference TRBV15 and TRBJ2-1): DAMVIQNPRYQVTQFGKPVTLSCSQTLNHNVMYWYQQKSSQAPKLLFHYYDKDFNNEADTPDNFQSRRPNTSFCFLDIRSPGLGDTAMYLCATSRDLASGGREQFFGPGTRLTVL.

The V gene is TRBV5-5, the J gene TRBJ2-3; TRBD2 matches 8 bases. Germline values: CDR1 SGHKS, CDR2 YYEKEE (reference sequence). This CDR3 comprises 15 residues. The trim removed 4 bases at V and 2 bases at J, leaving 6 bases unmatched. CDR3 protein: CASSRGGENTDTQYF. The DNA for the CDR3 is TGTGCCAGCAGCCGGGGGGGAGAAAACACAGATACGCAGTATTTT.

This clonotype is categorized as medium-sized (0.01 to 0.1%). This rearrangement joins TRBV11-2 to TRBJ2-7; TRBD1 agrees at 9 bases. The CDR3 covers 16 residues. Looked up from germline, CDR1 is SGHAT and CDR2 is FQNNGV. The ends lost 3 bases at V and 7 bases at J; junction bases unmatched: 13. CDR3 in DNA: TGTGCCAGCAGCTTCCCTCAACAGGGGGCGAGGGTTGAGCAGTACTTC. Its protein is CASSFPQQGARVEQYF.

In its sample, this clonotype was seen a few times. The V gene is TRBV4-1, the J gene TRBJ2-2, with TRBD1 as a possible D gene (5 bases). There are 17 residues in the CDR3. Looked up from germline, CDR1 is MGHRA and CDR2 is YSYEKL. V lost 0 bases, J lost 6 bases, and 17 bases lay in between. The CDR3 nucleotides are TGCGCCAGCAGCCAAGATGAAAGGGGCGAATGGGCCGGGGAGCTGTTTTTT. This encodes CASSQDERGEWAGELFF.

This chain uses TRBV29-1 with TRBJ2-7; D is perhaps TRBD2 (5 bases). The CDR3 length is 12 residues. V lost 5 bases to trimming and J lost 3 bases, with 11 bases between them. Germline V gives CDR1 SQVTM, CDR2 ANQGSEA. Here the CDR3 DNA reads TGCAGCGTTTACGGGGAGTTCTACGAGCAGTACTTC. It yields the protein CSVYGEFYEQYF.

This clonotype has a handful of counts. The chain uses TRBV7-8 and TRBJ1-6, with unresolved D. The CDR3 spans 13 residues. Trimming cost V 6 bases and J 4 bases, with 7 bases left between them. Per the germline V gene, CDR1 is SGHVS and CDR2 is FQNEAQ. The CDR3 bases are TGTGCCAGCAGACCACAGTATAATTCACCCCTCCACTTT. This gives the protein CASRPQYNSPLHF.

This chain joins TRBV12-3 or TRBV12-4 and TRBJ1-2; D unresolved. The CDR3 covers 16 residues. V lost 5 bases to trimming and J lost 3 bases, with 19 bases between them. The CDR3 region has the DNA TGTGCCAGCAGTCGCAGCTCGGACCGCTCACACTATGGCTACACCTTC. It specifies CASSRSSDRSHYGYTF.

This clonotype has a count of ten or more. The rearrangement links TRBV5-6 to TRBJ2-5; D ambiguous. V gave up 0 bases and J gave up 5 bases, with 8 bases separating them. This CDR3 contains 13 residues. CDR1 and CDR2 (germline): SGHDT, YYEEEE. This CDR3 is CASSLGTTETQYF. CDR3 in DNA: TGTGCCAGCAGCTTGGGCACCACCGAGACCCAGTACTTC.

The rearrangement links TRBV24-1 to TRBJ2-5; TRBD1 is a possible D gene (5 bases). The CDR3 totals 16 residues. Germline assignment: CDR1 KGHDR and CDR2 SFDVKD. V lost 0 bases and J 5 bases, leaving 15 bases between the germline ends. In nucleotides, the CDR3 is TGTGCCACCAGTGATTTGGGAACAGGTCGTAGGGAGACCCAGTACTTC. Protein: CATSDLGTGRRETQYF.

The chain is built from TRBV5-1 and TRBJ2-6; 11 bases line up with TRBD2. CDR1 and CDR2 (germline): SGHRS, YFSETQ. The CDR3 is 17 amino acids. V lost 3 bases, J lost 2 bases, and 4 bases stayed unmatched. For the CDR3, the DNA is TGCGCCAGCAGCTCAATACTAGCGGGAGCTGGGGCCAACGTCCTGACTTTC. Its translation is CASSSILAGAGANVLTF.

This clonotype has only a few counts. The rearrangement joins TRBV20-1 to TRBJ2-5, with 9 positions matching TRBD2. The CDR3 is 13 amino acids. V gave up 3 bases and J gave up 6 bases; unmatched junction bases: 5. Germline lookup yields CDR1 DFQATT and CDR2 SNEGSKA (reference sequence). CDR3 sequence reads: CSASAGGPKTQYF. DNA for the CDR3: TGCAGTGCTAGCGCGGGAGGGCCAAAGACCCAGTACTTC.